The sequence of this TCR beta chain was determined in a study of T-cell memory formation after mild COVID-19. Study-wide background: Across donors, TCR clusters were largely donor specific. General study findings and limits: What remained unconfirmed was the SARS-CoV-2 specificity of second-wave clones peaking on day 37. Memory sampled before infection contained some responding clones, suggesting cross-reactive memory joined.

In the case of this clonotype: Its target is not known.

The V gene's germline CDR1 is SNHLY and CDR2 FYNNEI. The V and J ends lost 6 bases and 2 bases respectively, with 16 bases between them. CDR3 length: 16 residues. Researchers used 5'RACE with constant-segment primers to make TCR alpha and TCR beta cDNA libraries that carry sample barcodes and UMIs. TCRdb processed the 5' RACE reads anew with MiXCR; each CDR3 protein has one entry. The sample holds over 250,000 distinct CDR3 sequences, approximately 15% seen once. This TCR was recovered from a man between 18 and 35 years old who had mild COVID-19 (a few samples of this study predate the infection). Cell type and time point are not known. This sequence joins TRBV2 and TRBJ2-2; TRBD1 or TRBD2 may be the D gene (5 bases each). The specimen sequenced was PBMCs or a T cell subset sorted from them (not recorded which). The CDR3 spells CASSDTGTINTGELFF. The CDR3 coding sequence is TGTGCCAGCAGCGATACCGGGACGATAAACACCGGGGAGCTGTTTTTT.